This section outlines one T cell receptor beta chain sequence together with its context. Germline-derived CDR1 and CDR2 are MGHRA and YSYEKL. The V segment lost 3 bases and the J segment 3 bases; nucleotides outside the gene matches: 16. The CDR3 sequence is 18 residues long. Original handling: Amplified reference gene primers provided the basis for estimating nucleated cell counts. Method: immunoSEQ multiplex PCR; TCRdb's copy keeps in-frame clones and lacks some. Clone size and V and J calls were adopted from that table, with D and trimming inferred from the DNA. The profile covers 350,000 to 550,000 clones, with 75% to 90% appearing a single time and over 4% taken by the ten largest. These data are taken from a study of blood T cell repertoires in COVID-19. Whole-study context: Researchers got acute and convalescent COVID-19 samples from the United States, Italy and Spain. Sources were T cells, B-cell-depleted T cells, or PBMCs; the material itself was cDNA or gDNA.

The sample was peripheral blood. V is TRBV4-1 and J is TRBJ2-7, with 8 nucleotides matching TRBD2. The sequence derives from a woman younger than 45 with acute or convalescent COVID-19. CDR3: CASSQLFTIAGYDYEQYF. CDR3 bases: TGCGCCAGCAGCCAGCTCTTTACTATAGCGGGATACGACTACGAGCAGTACTTC.